These 8 T cell receptor beta chains share one sample of origin, sequenced in a study of beta chain features in type 1 diabetes. Every bit of the isolated RNA underwent reverse transcription, so sequencing read expressed TCRB transcripts. Only in-frame clones appear in the TCRdb table, and some are missing; sequencing was by immunoSEQ multiplex PCR. The sample yields 150,000 to 180,000 clones, 10% seen once. Study results and caveats: The study found moderately but significantly shorter TCRB CDR3s in all four CD4+ subsets of Type 1 diabetes patients.

These TCRs' antigens remain unknown. Specimen: central memory CD4+ T cells from blood. Receptor source: a man aged 25 to 45 with type 1 diabetes.

The table lists this clone with a count of one. The gene calls are TRBV28 and TRBJ2-7, with 7 positions matching TRBD1. The V gene's germline CDR1 is MDHEN and CDR2 SYDVKM. This CDR3 contains 13 residues. J was trimmed by 4 bases and V by 2 bases; bases with no gene match: 2. The CDR3 loop is CASSLGRGYEQYF. CDR3 sequence (DNA): TGTGCCAGCAGTTTAGGCAGGGGGTACGAGCAGTACTTC.

Only a few counts were recorded for this clone. The rearrangement joins TRBV29-1 to TRBJ2-5, with TRBD2 matching over 8 bases. The germline CDR1 and CDR2 sequences are SQVTM and ANQGSEA. V was clipped by 1 base and J by 1 base; unmatched bases: 17. This CDR3 has 19 residues. CDR3 DNA sequence: TGCAGCGTTGAAGTTGGGTCGCCCGGGGAGCTAGCGGGCCAAGAGACCCAGTACTTC. It yields the protein CSVEVGSPGELAGQETQYF.

In this sample, this clone turned up a few times. The chain recombines TRBV7-2 with TRBJ2-3; possible D gene TRBD1, 6 bases. The length of the CDR3 is 13 residues. V was trimmed by 6 bases and J by 1 base, leaving 8 bases between them. Germline-derived CDR1 and CDR2 are SGHTA and FQGNSA. DNA for the CDR3: TGTGCCAGCAGGCAGGGGCGCACAGATACGCAGTATTTT. Protein: CASRQGRTDTQYF.

V usage is TRBV29-1 and J usage is TRBJ2-3; 9 nucleotides align to TRBD2. Germline CDR1 is SQVTM and CDR2 is ANQGSEA. J was trimmed by 1 base and V by 4 bases; bases with no gene match: 18. The CDR3 loop spans 19 amino acids. Written as DNA, the CDR3 is TGCAGCGTTGGAGGGAGTCCCTTTAGCGGGAGTAAGGGCACAGATACGCAGTATTTT. Protein product: CSVGGSPFSGSKGTDTQYF.

This clone turned up a few times. The gene calls are TRBV14 and TRBJ1-2, with D possibly TRBD1 on 6 matching bases. V lost 3 bases to trimming and J lost 5 bases, with 10 bases between them. CDR1 and CDR2 from the germline V gene are SGHDN and FVKESK. The CDR3 extends over 13 amino acids. The CDR3 reads CASSQGAWYGYTF. In DNA, the CDR3 is TGTGCCAGCAGCCAGGGGGCTTGGTATGGCTACACCTTC.

This clone was counted only a few times. The chain carries TRBV30 and TRBJ1-1; 8 nucleotides line up with TRBD1. This CDR3 has 14 residues. V trimming: 2 bases; J trimming: 1 base; junction bases outside the gene matches: 3. Germline V gives CDR1 GTSNPN, CDR2 SVGIG (reference sequence). The CDR3 DNA sequence: TGTGCCTGGAGTAGCGGACAGGGGAACACTGAAGCTTTCTTT. It specifies CAWSSGQGNTEAFF.

In this sample, this clone turned up a few times. The gene calls are TRBV21-1 and TRBJ1-4; TRBD1 is taken as the D call from the table, unchecked against the DNA. TRBV21-1 is a pseudogene segment. The CDR3 loop spans 12 amino acids. The CDR3: CASIGTAEKLFF. The CDR3 nucleotides are TGTGCCAGCATCGGGACAGCTGAAAAACTGTTTTTT.

The CDR3, as DNA: TGTGCCAGCAGTCCGACGGAGAGCTCCTACGAGCAGTACTTC. It specifies CASSPTESSYEQYF. The V gene is TRBV2, the J gene TRBJ2-7; D remains unclear. Trimming took off 5 bases at V and 0 bases at J, with 11 bases between the two ends. The CDR3 runs 14 residues. Germline V gene data show CDR1 as SNHLY and CDR2 as FYNNEI. The whole variable domain, remainder taken from reference TRBV2 and TRBJ2-7, is EPEVTQTPSHQVTQMGQEVILRCVPISNHLYFYWYRQILGQKVEFLVSFYNNEISEKSEIFDDQFSVERPDGSNFTLKIRSTKLEDSAMYFCASSPTESSYEQYFGPGTRLTVT.